The present TCR beta chain was sequenced within a study of PD-1 blockade in classical Hodgkin lymphoma. The protocol was immunoSEQ multiplex PCR, while the TCRdb copy is restricted to in-frame clones and leaves out a portion. The top ten hold 2% to 2.5% of the sample, which has under 20,000 clones, approximately 72% seen once. The time point: cycle 4 day 1 (C4D1), after about 6 weeks of nivolumab. Brentuximab vedotin exposure varied among the patients, all of whom had relapsed after autologous stem cell transplantation. Purification of CD4+ T cells from thawed PBMCs was achieved by magnetic negative selection. V shed 5 bases, J shed 9 bases, and the junction held 22 bases outside the gene matches. This CDR3 comprises 19 residues. Germline V gene data show CDR1 as SGHNT and CDR2 as YYREEE (reference sequence).

V gene TRBV5-4 combines with J gene TRBJ2-1, with 11 bases aligning to TRBD2. The sample here was CD4+ T cells from blood, taken before the fourth cycle of nivolumab. This clonotype was sampled from a human donor with classical Hodgkin lymphoma. CDR3 bases: TGTGCCAGCAGGCCACTACCCGCGACTCCGGGACTAGCGGTGGGTGAGCAGTTCTTC. It encodes CASRPLPATPGLAVGEQFF.